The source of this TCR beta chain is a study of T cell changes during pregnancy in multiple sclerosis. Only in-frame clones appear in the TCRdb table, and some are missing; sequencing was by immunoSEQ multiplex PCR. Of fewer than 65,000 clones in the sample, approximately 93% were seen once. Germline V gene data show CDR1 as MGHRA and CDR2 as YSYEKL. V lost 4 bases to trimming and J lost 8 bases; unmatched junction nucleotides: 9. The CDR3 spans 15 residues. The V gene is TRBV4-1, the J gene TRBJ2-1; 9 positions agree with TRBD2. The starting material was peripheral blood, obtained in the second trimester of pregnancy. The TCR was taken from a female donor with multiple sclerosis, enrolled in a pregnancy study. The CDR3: CASSRISGSIHEQFF. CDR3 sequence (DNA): TGCGCCAGCAGCCGTATTAGCGGGAGTATCCATGAGCAGTTCTTC.